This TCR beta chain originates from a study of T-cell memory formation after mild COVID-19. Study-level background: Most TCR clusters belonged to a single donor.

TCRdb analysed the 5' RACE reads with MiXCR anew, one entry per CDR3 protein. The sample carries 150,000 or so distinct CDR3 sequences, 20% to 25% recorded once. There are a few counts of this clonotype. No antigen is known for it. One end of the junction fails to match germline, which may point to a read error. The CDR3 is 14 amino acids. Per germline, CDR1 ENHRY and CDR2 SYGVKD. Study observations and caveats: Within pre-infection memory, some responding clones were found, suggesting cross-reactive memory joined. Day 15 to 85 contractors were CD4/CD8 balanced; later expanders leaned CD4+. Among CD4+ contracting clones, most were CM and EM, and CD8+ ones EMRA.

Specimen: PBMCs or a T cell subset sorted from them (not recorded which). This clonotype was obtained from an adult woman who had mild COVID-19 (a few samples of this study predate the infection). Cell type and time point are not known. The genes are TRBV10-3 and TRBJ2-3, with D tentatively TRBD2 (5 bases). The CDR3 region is CAINEGERTDTQYF. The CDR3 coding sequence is TGTGCCATCAATGAGGGAGAGCGCACAGATACGCAGTATTTT.